The 30 T cell receptor beta chains below come from one sample, sequenced in a study of blood T cell repertoires in COVID-19. Profiled with immunoSEQ multiplex PCR; TCRdb holds only in-frame clones, not every one. This table holds 180,000 or so clones, less than 85% found once. The sequencing sample was made of PBMCs or T cells enriched from blood (not recorded which). These receptors came from a woman aged 45 to 65 who had recovered from COVID-19.

The CDR3 spells CASSQAGGRADTQYF. DNA for the CDR3: TGTGCCAGCAGCCAGGCCGGGGGGAGGGCAGATACGCAGTATTTT. The chain employs TRBV3-1 (or the pseudogene TRBV3-2) and TRBJ2-3; 7 bases align to TRBD2. V shed 3 bases, J shed 4 bases, and the junction held 7 bases outside the gene matches. The CDR3 runs 15 residues. The V gene's germline CDR1 is LGHDT and CDR2 YNNKEL (reference sequence).

This clone was counted a single time. The chain uses TRBV3-1 (or the pseudogene TRBV3-2) and TRBJ1-1; 7 bases match TRBD1. Germline V gives CDR1 LGHDT, CDR2 YNNKEL (reference sequence). The CDR3 runs to 14 residues. After removal of 6 bases from V and 1 base from J, the junction contained 5 bases not matched to a gene. The chain's CDR3 is CASRDRQGNTEAFF. CDR3 in DNA: TGTGCCAGCAGGGACCGACAGGGGAACACTGAAGCTTTCTTT.

In its sample, this clone was seen once. The gene calls are TRBV10-3 and TRBJ2-7, with 11 bases fitting TRBD2. V was clipped by 10 bases and J by 3 bases; unmatched bases: 2. CDR1 ENHRY and CDR2 SYGVKD come from the germline V gene. The CDR3 runs to 12 residues. The CDR3 protein is CATSGGNYEQYV. CDR3 DNA: TGTGCCACTAGCGGGGGGAACTACGAGCAGTACGTC.

This clone is a singleton in its sample. V is TRBV5-4 and J is TRBJ1-3, with TRBD1 matching over 10 bases. The germline CDR1 and CDR2 sequences are SGHNT and YYREEE (reference sequence). The CDR3 spans 15 residues. The trim removed 4 bases at V and 3 bases at J, leaving 4 bases unmatched. CDR3 nucleotides: TGTGCCAGCAGCCCTGGGACAGGGGTTGGAAACACCATATATTTT. The encoded protein is CASSPGTGVGNTIYF. The whole variable domain, filled in from reference TRBV5-4 and TRBJ1-3, reads ETGVTQSPTHLIKTRGQQVTLRCSSQSGHNTVSWYQQALGQGPQFIFQYYREEENGRGNFPPRFSGLQFPNYSSELNVNALELDDSALYLCASSPGTGVGNTIYFGEGSWLTVV.

The chain combines TRBV5-1 with TRBJ1-2, with D tentatively TRBD1 (5 bases). V lost 0 bases, J lost 8 bases, and 23 bases lay in between. The CDR3 consists of 17 residues. The germline CDR1 and CDR2 sequences are SGHRS and YFSETQ. The CDR3 DNA reads as TGCGCCAGCAGCTTGGGGTCTTGGGGGGGTCCTTCCGGAGGCTACACCTTC. Protein: CASSLGSWGGPSGGYTF.

This clone was recorded only once. The chain combines TRBV2 with TRBJ1-1; the D gene is possibly TRBD1 (5 bases). The V gene lost 6 bases and the J gene lost 1 base, with 12 bases spanning the gap. The CDR3 contains 14 residues. Per the germline V gene, CDR1 is SNHLY and CDR2 is FYNNEI. The CDR3 DNA reads as TGTGCCAGCAGCCGGGCGGGGGGGAACACTGAAGCTTTCTTT. Its translation: CASSRAGGNTEAFF. Complete variable domain (other parts from reference TRBV2 and TRBJ1-1): EPEVTQTPSHQVTQMGQEVILRCVPISNHLYFYWYRQILGQKVEFLVSFYNNEISEKSEIFDDQFSVERPDGSNFTLKIRSTKLEDSAMYFCASSRAGGNTEAFFGQGTRLTVV.

V usage is TRBV5-5 and J usage is TRBJ2-3; the D gene is possibly TRBD2 (5 bases). The germline V and J ends were trimmed by 2 bases and 0 bases, with 7 bases remaining between them. Germline CDR1 reads SGHKS; CDR2 reads YYEKEE (reference sequence). CDR3 size: 14 residues. The CDR3 loop reads CASSFEGSTDTQYF. CDR3 sequence (DNA): TGTGCCAGCAGCTTTGAGGGTAGCACAGATACGCAGTATTTT.

The chain recombines TRBV19 with TRBJ1-2, with D maybe TRBD1 (5 bases). V lost 10 bases and J lost 7, with 16 bases in between. The germline V gene encodes CDR1 LNHDA and CDR2 SQIVND (reference sequence). There are 12 residues in the CDR3. DNA for the CDR3: TGTGCCACCCACGGGGGATCTGGTGGCTACACCTTC. Translating gives CATHGGSGGYTF.

The chain has TRBV9 and TRBJ2-6; possibly TRBD2 for D (5 bases). The V gene lost 0 bases and the J gene lost 0 bases, with 13 bases spanning the gap. Germline CDR1 SGDLS, CDR2 YYNGEE. The CDR3 sequence is 18 residues long. CDR3 loop: CASSVASDWASGANVLTF. CDR3 DNA sequence: TGTGCCAGCAGCGTAGCCTCGGACTGGGCCTCTGGGGCCAACGTCCTGACTTTC.

This clone has a count of ten or more. The chain combines TRBV9 with TRBJ2-1; TRBD2 agrees at 10 bases. This CDR3 is 14 amino acids long. Germline values: CDR1 SGDLS, CDR2 YYNGEE. J gave up 6 bases and V 2 bases, and 2 bases lay outside the gene matches. Here the CDR3 DNA reads TGTGCCAGCAGCGTGTTAGCGGGGGGCAATGAGCAGTTCTTC. It yields the protein CASSVLAGGNEQFF.

The chain is built from TRBV4-1 and TRBJ1-2; weak D call: TRBD1 (5 bases). The CDR3 length is 13 residues. Germline assignment: CDR1 MGHRA and CDR2 YSYEKL. Trimming cost V 5 bases and J 4 bases, with 11 bases left between them. The CDR3 DNA sequence: TGCGCCAGCAGCATTACCGGGGGCTATGGCTACACCTTC. Amino acid sequence: CASSITGGYGYTF.

The rearrangement uses TRBV6-5 and TRBJ1-6, with 7 bases identical to TRBD1. This CDR3 region has 12 residues. Unmatched junction bases numbered 0, after V lost 8 bases and J lost 5 bases. The V gene's germline CDR1 is MNHEY and CDR2 SVGAGI. The CDR3, as DNA: TGTGCCAGCGACAGGGATAATTCACCCCTCCACTTT. Translated: CASDRDNSPLHF.

CDR3 sequence reads: CATSGRLAGGGEQFF. The CDR3 DNA follows: TGTGCCACCAGCGGGAGACTAGCGGGGGGCGGGGAGCAGTTCTTC. This chain uses TRBV15 with TRBJ2-1, with TRBD2 identical over 13 bases. V trimming: 5 bases; J trimming: 10 bases; junction bases outside the gene matches: 8. The germline CDR1 and CDR2 sequences are LNHNV and YYDKDF (reference sequence). The CDR3 is made up of 15 amino acids.

The CDR3 here is CASSTQGGNTIYF. As DNA, the CDR3 is TGTGCCAGCAGCACCCAGGGGGGAAACACCATATATTTT. The chain carries TRBV7-6 and TRBJ1-3; a weak D match, TRBD1 (6 bases). The V gene lost 5 bases and the J gene lost 4 bases, with 9 bases spanning the gap. CDR1 is SGHVS, CDR2 FNYEAQ, per germline. The CDR3 length is 13 residues.

V is TRBV29-1 and J is TRBJ1-1, with D maybe TRBD1 (6 bases). The CDR3 has 12 residues. Germline CDR1 is SQVTM and CDR2 is ANQGSEA. The V gene lost 4 bases and the J gene lost 5 bases, with 11 bases spanning the gap. CDR3 in amino acids: CSVVAGATEAFF. The CDR3 DNA reads as TGCAGCGTTGTGGCAGGGGCGACTGAAGCTTTCTTT.

The chain uses TRBV21-1 and TRBJ1-5; the table's D call, TRBD1, has no DNA check behind it. TRBV21-1 is noted as a pseudogene. The CDR3 has 13 amino acids. The DNA for the CDR3 is TGTGCCAGCATTGGGGACAGAGATCAGCCCCAGCATTTT. This sequence encodes CASIGDRDQPQHF.

This clone has only a few counts. The V and J genes are TRBV19 and TRBJ2-3; 11 bases align to TRBD1. J lost 3 bases, V lost 5 bases, and 1 base had no gene match. Germline V lookup: CDR1 LNHDA, CDR2 SQIVND (reference sequence). This CDR3 spans 14 amino acids. As DNA, the CDR3 is TGTGCCAGTAGTTGGGACAGGGGGACAGATACGCAGTATTTT. Protein sequence: CASSWDRGTDTQYF.

The V call is TRBV7-9, the J call TRBJ2-7, with 12 nucleotides matching TRBD2. CDR1 SEHNR and CDR2 FQNEAQ come from the germline V gene (reference sequence). The trim removed 5 bases at V and 2 bases at J, leaving 7 bases unmatched. The CDR3 contains 16 residues. DNA of the CDR3: TGTGCCAGCAGCCTTTCGCTAGCGGGAGGGCCCTACGAGCAGTACGTC. Translation gives CASSLSLAGGPYEQYV.

The V and J genes are TRBV7-9 and TRBJ1-4; D perhaps matches TRBD1 (6 bases). Trimming left V 1 base short and J 3 bases short, with 12 bases between. Germline assignment: CDR1 SEHNR and CDR2 FQNEAQ (reference sequence). This CDR3 region has 16 residues. The CDR3 is CASSLGGGTSNEKLFF. The CDR3 nucleotides read TGTGCCAGCAGCTTAGGAGGGGGTACCTCTAATGAAAAACTGTTTTTT.

In nucleotides, the CDR3 is TGTGCCAGCGGGACTGACGACTATGGCTACACCTTC. It encodes CASGTDDYGYTF. The chain couples TRBV7-9 to TRBJ1-2; D might be TRBD1 (5 bases). CDR1 and CDR2 (germline): SEHNR, FQNEAQ (reference sequence). Trimming pared 8 bases from V and 3 bases from J, leaving 10 bases between. This CDR3 region has 12 residues.

The chain links TRBV5-1 to TRBJ1-4, with 7 bases matching TRBD1. Trimming cost V 2 bases and J 3 bases; bases outside gene matches: 1. Germline CDR1 reads SGHRS; CDR2 reads YFSETQ. The CDR3 covers 14 residues. The DNA of the CDR3 is TGCGCCAGCAGCTTAGGGACAGCTAATGAAAAACTGTTTTTT. Protein: CASSLGTANEKLFF. Together with reference TRBV5-1 and TRBJ1-4, the CDR3 gives the full variable domain: KAGVTQTPRYLIKTRGQQVTLSCSPISGHRSVSWYQQTPGQGLQFLFEYFSETQRNKGNFPGRFSGRQFSNSRSEMNVSTLELGDSALYLCASSLGTANEKLFFGSGTQLSVL.

This rearrangement joins TRBV24-1 to TRBJ2-1; 7 bases are a match to TRBD1. Germline V lookup: CDR1 KGHDR, CDR2 SFDVKD. CDR3 length: 15 amino acids. Unmatched junction bases numbered 4, after V lost 4 bases and J lost 2 bases. CDR3 in amino acids: CATSESGGPYNEQFF. The CDR3 nucleotides read TGTGCCACCAGTGAGTCAGGGGGACCCTACAATGAGCAGTTCTTC.

V is TRBV5-1 and J is TRBJ2-5; 7 bases agree with TRBD1. The CDR3 loop spans 15 amino acids. CDR1 is SGHRS, CDR2 YFSETQ, per germline. V shed 4 bases and J 5 bases; nucleotides not matched to a gene: 11. The DNA of the CDR3 is TGCGCCAGCAGCACCAGACAGGGCTCGGTGGAGACCCAGTACTTC. Its protein is CASSTRQGSVETQYF.

V gene TRBV14 combines with J gene TRBJ2-7, with D perhaps TRBD1 (6 bases). CDR3 length: 13 amino acids. V was clipped by 1 base and J by 6 bases, with 10 bases between them. The germline CDR1 and CDR2 sequences are SGHDN and FVKESK. The CDR3 loop is CASSQGGRGEQYV. CDR3 sequence (DNA): TGTGCCAGCAGCCAAGGAGGCAGGGGCGAGCAGTACGTC.

This clone was counted a single time. The J gene is TRBJ1-3, the V gene TRBV27, with TRBD1 as a possible D gene (6 bases). Germline V lookup: CDR1 MNHEY, CDR2 SMNVEV (reference sequence). The CDR3 consists of 15 residues. The V end lost 8 bases, the J end lost 7 bases, and 21 bases lay between the germline ends. The CDR3 region has the DNA TGTGCCAGCCGAGGCGGGGGCACTCGGCGGAACACCATATATTTT. Its protein is CASRGGGTRRNTIYF.

Of note for this clone: Its ends do not fully match the called genes, so a read error is possible. This chain links TRBV7-8 with TRBJ1-3, with D perhaps matching TRBD1 (6 bases). CDR3 length: 14 amino acids. From germline, CDR1 is SGHVS and CDR2 FQNEAQ. In DNA form, the CDR3 reads TGTGCCAGCAGCAGAACCGGGACACCGCTTTCGGCGGATTTT. This encodes CASSRTGTPLSADF. Based on the CDR3 plus reference TRBV7-8 and TRBJ1-3, the full variable domain is GAGVSQSPRYKVAKRGQDVALRCDPISGHVSLFWYQQALGQGPEFLTYFQNEAQLDKSGLPSDRFFAERPEGSVSTLKIQRTQQEDSAVYLCASSRTGTPLSADFGEGSWLTVV.

The chain is built from TRBV4-2 and TRBJ2-3; 8 bases align to TRBD2. V was clipped by 1 base and J by 3 bases; unmatched bases: 6. The CDR3 contains 16 residues. The germline CDR1 and CDR2 sequences are LGHNA and YNFKEQ. CDR3 region: CASSQGQRGPTDTQYF. CDR3 coding DNA: TGTGCCAGCAGCCAAGGTCAGCGGGGGCCTACAGATACGCAGTATTTT.

This clone was found once. This chain joins TRBV5-1 and TRBJ2-1, with TRBD2 matching over 8 bases. With 3 bases clipped from V and 6 bases from J, the junction kept 11 bases outside the gene matches. The CDR3 loop spans 16 amino acids. Germline values: CDR1 SGHRS, CDR2 YFSETQ. The CDR3 protein is CASSSGTSSLGNEQFF. CDR3 in DNA: TGCGCCAGCAGCTCCGGGACTAGTAGTTTGGGCAATGAGCAGTTCTTC.

The rearrangement joins TRBV7-9 to TRBJ1-2, with D possibly being TRBD1 (5 bases). Germline loops: CDR1 SEHNR, CDR2 FQNEAQ (reference sequence). The V end was cut by 1 base, the J end by 0 bases, with 18 bases between. This CDR3 comprises 18 residues. CDR3 DNA sequence: TGTGCCAGCAGCTTAGGAACAGGCCTGGACCACACTAACTATGGCTACACCTTC. The encoded protein is CASSLGTGLDHTNYGYTF. The whole variable domain, remainder taken from reference TRBV7-9 and TRBJ1-2, is DTGVSQNPRHKITKRGQNVTFRCDPISEHNRLYWYRQTLGQGPEFLTYFQNEAQLEKSRLLSDRFSAERPKGSFSTLEIQRTEQGDSAMYLCASSLGTGLDHTNYGYTFGSGTRLTVV.

J is TRBJ2-2 and V is TRBV25-1; 8 bases map to TRBD2. Germline CDR1 is MGHDK and CDR2 is SYGVNS. This CDR3 contains 13 residues. In DNA form, the CDR3 reads TGTTCTAGTCTAGCGGGGAACACCGGGGAGCTGTTTTTT. It translates to CSSLAGNTGELFF.